The 24 T cell receptor beta chains presented below share a single source sample, sequenced in a study of T cell changes during pregnancy in multiple sclerosis. The protocol was immunoSEQ multiplex PCR, while the TCRdb copy is restricted to in-frame clones and leaves out a portion. The sample records 90,000 to 120,000 clones, 85% to 95% being singletons. Sequencing used peripheral blood, obtained in the third trimester of pregnancy. The receptors stem from a female donor in good health, enrolled as a control in a pregnancy study.

This clone was seen only once. This chain links TRBV5-1 with TRBJ1-1; D is unclear. The CDR3 is 14 residues long. Germline CDR1 reads SGHRS; CDR2 reads YFSETQ. The V and J ends lost 0 bases and 1 base respectively, with 7 bases between them. CDR3 DNA: TGCGCCAGCAGCTTGGGGCTAGAGAACACTGAAGCTTTCTTT. This codes for CASSLGLENTEAFF. The complete variable domain, with remaining parts taken from reference TRBV5-1 and TRBJ1-1, reads KAGVTQTPRYLIKTRGQQVTLSCSPISGHRSVSWYQQTPGQGLQFLFEYFSETQRNKGNFPGRFSGRQFSNSRSEMNVSTLELGDSALYLCASSLGLENTEAFFGQGTRLTVV.

This clone has just a few counts. V and J are TRBV11-2 and TRBJ2-1, with TRBD1 matching over 11 bases. V shed 0 bases, J shed 5 bases, and the junction held 6 bases outside the gene matches. CDR3 length: 17 amino acids. Germline V CDR1 and CDR2: SGHAT, FQNNGV. The CDR3 coding sequence is TGTGCCAGCAGCTTAGAGGGGGGACAGGGGGTAGACAATGAGCAGTTCTTC. This encodes CASSLEGGQGVDNEQFF. The complete variable domain, with remaining parts taken from reference TRBV11-2 and TRBJ2-1, reads EAGVAQSPRYKIIEKRQSVAFWCNPISGHATLYWYQQILGQGPKLLIQFQNNGVVDDSQLPKDRFSAERLKGVDSTLKIQPAKLEDSAVYLCASSLEGGQGVDNEQFFGPGTRLTVL.

The V call is TRBV19, the J call TRBJ1-1; TRBD1 is a possible D gene (5 bases). The V gene lost 7 bases and the J gene lost 8 bases, with 14 bases spanning the gap. Per the germline V gene, CDR1 is LNHDA and CDR2 is SQIVND (reference sequence). The CDR3 is made up of 12 amino acids. The DNA for the CDR3 is TGTGCCAGTACTACCCGCCGGACAGAAGCTTTCTTT. Residues: CASTTRRTEAFF.

V usage is TRBV6-6 and J usage is TRBJ1-1; D might be TRBD1 (5 bases). CDR3 length equals 14 residues. Germline V gives CDR1 MNHNY, CDR2 SVGAGI (reference sequence). V shed 0 bases and J shed 10 bases, with 15 bases lying between them. The CDR3 DNA reads as TGTGCCAGCAGTTACTCTGTCGGGGGGACGGGAGCTTTCTTT. It encodes CASSYSVGGTGAFF.

The chain employs TRBV7-9 and TRBJ2-7, with D perhaps TRBD1 (5 bases). There are 15 residues in the CDR3. V lost 3 bases to trimming and J lost 2 bases, with 14 bases between them. Germline lookup yields CDR1 SEHNR and CDR2 FQNEAQ (reference sequence). The CDR3 loop is CASSFVTALTYEQYF. The DNA for the CDR3 is TGTGCCAGCAGCTTTGTGACAGCCCTAACCTACGAGCAGTACTTC.

This chain uses TRBV30 with TRBJ1-3, with D possibly matching TRBD1 (5 bases). The CDR3 covers 14 residues. V lost 5 bases to trimming and J lost 0 bases, with 11 bases between them. Germline V gene lookup returns CDR1 GTSNPN and CDR2 SVGIG (reference sequence). CDR3 amino acids: CAWATGSSGNTIYF. CDR3 DNA sequence: TGTGCCTGGGCCACAGGAAGCTCTGGAAACACCATATATTTT.

This chain links TRBV9 with TRBJ2-7; 7 nucleotides align to TRBD2. Germline CDR1 is SGDLS and CDR2 is YYNGEE. The J segment lost 2 bases and the V segment lost 0 bases, leaving 5 bases of the junction unmatched. CDR3 length: 15 amino acids. CDR3 sequence (DNA): TGTGCCAGCAGCGTAGCTAGCGGCCTTCCCTACGAGCAGTACTTC. This translates into CASSVASGLPYEQYF.

The genes are TRBV15 and TRBJ1-4; D perhaps matches TRBD1 (5 bases). The V end was cut by 3 bases, the J end by 6 bases, with 11 bases between. This CDR3 region has 14 residues. The germline CDR1 and CDR2 sequences are LNHNV and YYDKDF (reference sequence). The CDR3 region is CATSRGGSYEKLFF. The CDR3 DNA reads as TGTGCCACCAGCAGGGGGGGGTCTTATGAAAAACTGTTTTTT.

The rearrangement links TRBV6-5 to TRBJ1-1; D is unclear. The CDR3 has 15 amino acids. With 0 bases removed from V and 4 bases from J, the gap between germline ends came to 12 bases. Per germline, CDR1 MNHEY and CDR2 SVGAGI. CDR3 region: CASSYSQRWSTEAFF. CDR3 nucleotide sequence: TGTGCCAGCAGTTACTCGCAGCGTTGGAGCACTGAAGCTTTCTTT.

The chain links TRBV6-1 to TRBJ1-1, with 9 bases fitting TRBD1. Per the germline V gene, CDR1 is MNHNS and CDR2 is SASEGT. CDR3 length: 14 residues. The V gene end was trimmed by 6 bases and the J gene end by 2 bases; junction bases not matched to a gene: 4. In nucleotides, the CDR3 is TGTGCCAGCAGGCTGACAGGGGGTAACACTGAAGCTTTCTTT. Translated, it gives CASRLTGGNTEAFF.

The chain joins TRBV13 to TRBJ1-6, with TRBD1 as a possible D gene (5 bases). Per the germline V gene, CDR1 is PRHDT and CDR2 is FYEKMQ (reference sequence). The CDR3 runs 17 residues. Deletions cut 3 bases from V and 10 bases from J, with 22 bases between. CDR3 in amino acids: CASSFDLRGTAPSPLHF. CDR3 sequence (DNA): TGTGCCAGCAGCTTCGATTTGCGGGGCACTGCTCCCTCACCCCTCCACTTT.

This rearrangement joins TRBV7-8 to TRBJ1-4; 7 bases align to TRBD1. This CDR3 has 16 amino acids. Looked up from germline, CDR1 is SGHVS and CDR2 is FQNEAQ. Trimming took 5 bases from V and 0 from J; bases not matched to a gene: 6. The CDR3 DNA sequence: TGTGCCAGCAGCCCAGACAGGGTTGCAACTAATGAAAAACTGTTTTTT. Encoded protein: CASSPDRVATNEKLFF.

The genes are TRBV6-1 and TRBJ1-2; the D gene is possibly TRBD1 (6 bases). This CDR3 is 14 amino acids long. V lost 1 base and J lost 8, with 14 bases in between. Looked up from germline, CDR1 is MNHNS and CDR2 is SASEGT. The chain's CDR3 is CASSEGVQGRGYTF. DNA for the CDR3: TGTGCCAGCAGTGAAGGGGTACAGGGACGCGGCTACACCTTC.

The CDR3 spells CASSEGGRGGYTF. The CDR3 nucleotides read TGTGCCAGCAGTGAAGGGGGGCGTGGGGGCTACACCTTC. The J gene is TRBJ1-2, the V gene TRBV6-1; D perhaps matches TRBD1 (6 bases). V was cut by 1 base and J by 8 bases, with 11 bases left in between. This CDR3 is 13 amino acids long. Germline V gene sequence: CDR1 MNHNS, CDR2 SASEGT.

This chain links TRBV30 with TRBJ1-1; D gene ambiguous. CDR3 size: 16 residues. Looked up from germline, CDR1 is GTSNPN and CDR2 is SVGIG (reference sequence). Trimming shortened V by 1 base and J by 1 base, and 16 bases separated the two germline ends. The CDR3 bases are TGTGCCTGGAGTGACCCTGGAGGACCGAAGAACACTGAAGCTTTCTTT. The encoded protein is CAWSDPGGPKNTEAFF.

The rearrangement uses TRBV4-1 and TRBJ1-5, with D maybe TRBD1 (5 bases). CDR1 and CDR2 (germline): MGHRA, YSYEKL. CDR3 length: 15 residues. The germline V and J ends were trimmed by 6 bases and 2 bases, with 14 bases remaining between them. The chain's CDR3 is CASRESGGGNQPQHF. The CDR3, as DNA: TGCGCCAGCAGAGAGTCGGGAGGGGGCAATCAGCCCCAGCATTTT.

The chain carries TRBV6-5 and TRBJ2-3; 8 positions agree with TRBD2. The CDR3 is made up of 15 amino acids. Trimming at V came to 6 bases and at J to 1 base, leaving 6 bases not matched to a gene. Germline CDR1 is MNHEY and CDR2 is SVGAGI. CDR3 coding DNA: TGTGCCAGCAGGCCGAGCGGGGGAGGCACAGATACGCAGTATTTT. Translated: CASRPSGGGTDTQYF.

This sequence joins TRBV19 and TRBJ1-1; possibly TRBD1 for D (5 bases). This CDR3 spans 13 amino acids. The V gene's germline CDR1 is LNHDA and CDR2 SQIVND (reference sequence). Trimming left V 3 bases short and J 8 bases short, with 13 bases between. The chain's CDR3 is CASSIGAAGEAFF. The CDR3 DNA is TGTGCCAGTAGTATTGGGGCGGCTGGGGAAGCTTTCTTT.

This chain uses TRBV9 with TRBJ1-2, with 7 positions matching TRBD1. Germline values: CDR1 SGDLS, CDR2 YYNGEE. V dropped 4 bases and J dropped 6; count of bases not matched to a gene: 12. The CDR3 is made up of 15 amino acids. The CDR3, as DNA: TGTGCCAGCAGCTTTGGACAGGCCTTAGGACATGGCTACACCTTC. Protein: CASSFGQALGHGYTF.

The chain recombines TRBV6-6 with TRBJ1-3; perhaps TRBD1 as D (5 bases). The CDR3 runs to 14 residues. Deletions cut 2 bases from V and 1 base from J, with 6 bases between. Germline assignment: CDR1 MNHNY and CDR2 SVGAGI (reference sequence). Here the CDR3 reads CASSYQGSGNTIYF. The CDR3 DNA follows: TGTGCCAGCAGTTACCAGGGATCTGGAAACACCATATATTTT.

This sequence joins TRBV5-5 and TRBJ2-7; tentative D call: TRBD1 (5 bases). Trimming removed 7 bases from V and 4 bases from J, with 12 bases in between. This CDR3 is built from 12 residues. Germline CDR1 is SGHKS and CDR2 is YYEKEE (reference sequence). In DNA form, the CDR3 reads TGTGCCAGCGGCGGACATCCTTACGAGCAGTACTTC. This translates into CASGGHPYEQYF.

This rearrangement joins TRBV7-8 to TRBJ1-1; 9 positions agree with TRBD1. The J segment lost 10 bases and the V segment lost 2 bases, leaving 14 bases of the junction unmatched. The length of the CDR3 is 16 residues. Germline V CDR1 and CDR2: SGHVS, FQNEAQ. DNA for the CDR3: TGTGCCAGCAGCTTACAAACAGGGGGCCAATTGGGACGAGCTTTCTTT. Amino acids: CASSLQTGGQLGRAFF. The variable domain in full, completed from reference TRBV7-8 and TRBJ1-1, reads GAGVSQSPRYKVAKRGQDVALRCDPISGHVSLFWYQQALGQGPEFLTYFQNEAQLDKSGLPSDRFFAERPEGSVSTLKIQRTQQEDSAVYLCASSLQTGGQLGRAFFGQGTRLTVV.

The chain uses TRBV5-6 and TRBJ2-2, with 8 nucleotides matching TRBD2. The CDR3 spans 16 residues. Germline loops: CDR1 SGHDT, CDR2 YYEEEE. The junction had 12 bases not matched to a gene; V was cut back by 4 bases and J by 7 bases. CDR3 nucleotide sequence: TGTGCCAGCAGCCCACCGGGGGGGGACGCGATCGGGGAGCTGTTTTTT. Encoded protein: CASSPPGGDAIGELFF. The whole variable domain, remainder taken from reference TRBV5-6 and TRBJ2-2, is DAGVTQSPTHLIKTRGQQVTLRCSPKSGHDTVSWYQQALGQGPQFIFQYYEEEERQRGNFPDRFSGHQFPNYSSELNVNALLLGDSALYLCASSPPGGDAIGELFFGEGSRLTVL.

The gene calls are TRBV5-4 and TRBJ1-2; D unclear. Trimming took 0 bases from V and 5 from J, leaving 8 bases between them. This CDR3 has 13 residues. Looked up from germline, CDR1 is SGHNT and CDR2 is YYREEE (reference sequence). The CDR3: CASSLGGMYGYTF. The CDR3 nucleotides read TGTGCCAGCAGCTTGGGAGGGATGTATGGCTACACCTTC.